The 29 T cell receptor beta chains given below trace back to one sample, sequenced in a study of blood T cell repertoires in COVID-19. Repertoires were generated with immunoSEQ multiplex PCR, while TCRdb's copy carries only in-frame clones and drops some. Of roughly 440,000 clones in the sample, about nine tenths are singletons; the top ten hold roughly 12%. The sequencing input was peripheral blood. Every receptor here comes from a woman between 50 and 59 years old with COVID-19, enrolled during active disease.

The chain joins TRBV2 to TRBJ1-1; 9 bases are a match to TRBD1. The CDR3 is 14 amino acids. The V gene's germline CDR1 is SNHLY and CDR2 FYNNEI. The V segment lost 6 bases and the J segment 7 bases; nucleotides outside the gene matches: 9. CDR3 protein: CASRGTGLLNEAFF. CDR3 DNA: TGTGCCAGCAGAGGGACAGGGTTGCTTAATGAAGCTTTCTTT.

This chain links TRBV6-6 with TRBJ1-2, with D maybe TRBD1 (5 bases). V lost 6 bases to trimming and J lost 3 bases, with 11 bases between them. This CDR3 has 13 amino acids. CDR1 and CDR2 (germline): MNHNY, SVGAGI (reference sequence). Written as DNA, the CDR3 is TGTGCCAGCAGCCTCGACAGTGACTATGGCTACACCTTC. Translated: CASSLDSDYGYTF.

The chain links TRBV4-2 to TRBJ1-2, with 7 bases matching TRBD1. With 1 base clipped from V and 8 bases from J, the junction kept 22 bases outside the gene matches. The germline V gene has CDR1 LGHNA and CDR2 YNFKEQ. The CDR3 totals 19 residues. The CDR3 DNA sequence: TGTGCCAGCAGCCAAGTAACCATGGGGACAGTTCAGCACGGGGGCGGCTACACCTTC. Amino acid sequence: CASSQVTMGTVQHGGGYTF.

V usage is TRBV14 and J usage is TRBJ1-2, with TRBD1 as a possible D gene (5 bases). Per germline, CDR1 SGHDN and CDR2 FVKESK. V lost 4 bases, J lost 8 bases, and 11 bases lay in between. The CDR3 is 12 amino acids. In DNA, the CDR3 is TGTGCCAGCAGCCTCGCAGGGTACGGCTACACCTTC. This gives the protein CASSLAGYGYTF.

For the CDR3, the DNA is TGTGCCAGCAGCCCGAGCCCGAGCGACTATGGCTACACCTTC. Amino acids: CASSPSPSDYGYTF. The rearrangement uses TRBV13 and TRBJ1-2; D gene uncertain. CDR1 is PRHDT and CDR2 is FYEKMQ in the germline V gene (reference sequence). V was pared by 5 bases and J by 3 bases, with 13 bases between. CDR3 length equals 14 residues.

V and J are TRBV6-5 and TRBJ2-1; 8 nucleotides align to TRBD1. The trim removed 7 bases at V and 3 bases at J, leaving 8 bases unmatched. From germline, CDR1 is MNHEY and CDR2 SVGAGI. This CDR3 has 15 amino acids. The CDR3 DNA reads TGTGCCAGCACCGTGGGACAGGCCCGCTACAATGAGCAGTTCTTC. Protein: CASTVGQARYNEQFF.

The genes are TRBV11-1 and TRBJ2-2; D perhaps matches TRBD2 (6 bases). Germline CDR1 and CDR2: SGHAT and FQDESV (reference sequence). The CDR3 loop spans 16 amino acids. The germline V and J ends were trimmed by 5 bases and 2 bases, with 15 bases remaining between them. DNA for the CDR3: TGTGCCAGCAGCCTTATCGGGACTCTTAACACCGGGGAGCTGTTTTTT. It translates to CASSLIGTLNTGELFF.

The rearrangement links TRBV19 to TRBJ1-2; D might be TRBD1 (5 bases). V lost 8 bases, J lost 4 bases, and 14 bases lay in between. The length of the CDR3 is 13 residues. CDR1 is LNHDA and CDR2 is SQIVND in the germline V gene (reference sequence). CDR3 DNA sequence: TGTGCCAGTCGAAGGGGTAAGGTCTATGGCTACACCTTC. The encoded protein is CASRRGKVYGYTF.

Here the CDR3 reads CASSESGTNYGYTF. As DNA, the CDR3 is TGCGCCAGCAGTGAGTCTGGCACCAACTATGGCTACACCTTC. V usage is TRBV10-1 and J usage is TRBJ1-2; D gene uncertain. Trimming cost V 0 bases and J 2 bases, with 7 bases left between them. The CDR3 extends over 14 amino acids. Germline-derived CDR1 and CDR2 are WNHNN and SYGVQD (reference sequence).

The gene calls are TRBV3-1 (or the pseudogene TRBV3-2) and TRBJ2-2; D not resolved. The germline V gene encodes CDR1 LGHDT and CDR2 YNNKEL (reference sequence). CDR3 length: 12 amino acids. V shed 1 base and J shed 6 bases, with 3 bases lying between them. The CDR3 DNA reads TGTGCCAGCAGCCAAGTCGCCGGGGAGCTGTTTTTT. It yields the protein CASSQVAGELFF.

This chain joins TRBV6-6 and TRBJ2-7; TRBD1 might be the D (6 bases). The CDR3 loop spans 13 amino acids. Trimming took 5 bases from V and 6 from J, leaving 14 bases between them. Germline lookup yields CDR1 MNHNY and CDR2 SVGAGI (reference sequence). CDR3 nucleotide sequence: TGTGCCAGCAGTGGGGACATTGGAGGCGAGCAGTACTTC. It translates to CASSGDIGGEQYF.

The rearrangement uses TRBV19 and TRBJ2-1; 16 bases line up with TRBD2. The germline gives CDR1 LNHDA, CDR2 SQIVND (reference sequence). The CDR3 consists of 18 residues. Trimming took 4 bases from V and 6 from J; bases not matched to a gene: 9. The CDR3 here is CASSTGLAGGPDSNEQFF. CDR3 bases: TGTGCCAGTAGTACGGGACTAGCGGGGGGGCCAGATAGCAATGAGCAGTTCTTC.

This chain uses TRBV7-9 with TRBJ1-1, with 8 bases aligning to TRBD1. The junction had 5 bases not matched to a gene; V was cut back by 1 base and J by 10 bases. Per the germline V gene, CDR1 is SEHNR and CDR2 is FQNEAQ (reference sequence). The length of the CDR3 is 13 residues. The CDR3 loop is CASSLGGTGGAFF. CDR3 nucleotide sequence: TGTGCCAGCAGCTTAGGAGGGACAGGTGGAGCTTTCTTT.

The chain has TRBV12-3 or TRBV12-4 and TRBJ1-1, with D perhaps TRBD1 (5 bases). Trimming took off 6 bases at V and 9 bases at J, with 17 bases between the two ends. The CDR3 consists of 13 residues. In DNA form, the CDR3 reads TGTGCCAGCAGCTACAGGCAGGGCTCGAAAGCTTTCTTT. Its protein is CASSYRQGSKAFF.

As DNA, the CDR3 is TGTGCCAGCAGCCAAGACAGGATTCAGTACTTC. Translating it yields CASSQDRIQYF. This chain uses TRBV4-2 with TRBJ2-4, with no clear D. CDR1 is LGHNA and CDR2 is YNFKEQ in the germline V gene. With 0 bases removed from V and 10 bases from J, the gap between germline ends came to 4 bases. The CDR3 covers 11 residues.

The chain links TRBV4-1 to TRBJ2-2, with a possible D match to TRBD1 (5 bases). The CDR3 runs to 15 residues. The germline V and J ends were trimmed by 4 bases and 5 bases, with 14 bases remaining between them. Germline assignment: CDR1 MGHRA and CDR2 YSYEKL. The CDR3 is CASSPGAKGTGELFF. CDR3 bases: TGCGCCAGCAGCCCAGGAGCTAAGGGGACCGGGGAGCTGTTTTTT.

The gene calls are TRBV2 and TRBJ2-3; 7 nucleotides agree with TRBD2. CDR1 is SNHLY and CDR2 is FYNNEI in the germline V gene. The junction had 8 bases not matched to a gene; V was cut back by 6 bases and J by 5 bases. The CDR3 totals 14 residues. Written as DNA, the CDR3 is TGTGCCAGCAGCGACGGGGAGGGGATAGATACGCAGTATTTT. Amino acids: CASSDGEGIDTQYF.

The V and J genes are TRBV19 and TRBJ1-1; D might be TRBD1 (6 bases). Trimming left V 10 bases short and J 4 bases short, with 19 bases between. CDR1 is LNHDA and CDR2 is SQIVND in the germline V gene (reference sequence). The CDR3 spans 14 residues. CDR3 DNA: TGTGCCACACTACCGGGACACCTCGCCACTGAAGCTTTCTTT. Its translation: CATLPGHLATEAFF.

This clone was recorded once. In DNA, the CDR3 is TGTGCCACCAGCAGAGATGCGTCCAGGGGAGCTTTCTTT. It translates to CATSRDASRGAFF. This chain links TRBV15 with TRBJ1-1, with a tentative D call TRBD1 (6 bases). CDR1 is LNHNV, CDR2 YYDKDF, per germline (reference sequence). V shed 0 bases and J shed 10 bases, with 12 bases lying between them. This CDR3 has 13 amino acids.

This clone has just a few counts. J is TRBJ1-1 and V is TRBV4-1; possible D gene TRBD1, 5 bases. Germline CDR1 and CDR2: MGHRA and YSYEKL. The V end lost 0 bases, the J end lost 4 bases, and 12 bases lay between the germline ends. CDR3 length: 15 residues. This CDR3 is CASSQEMGRGTEAFF. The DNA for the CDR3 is TGCGCCAGCAGCCAAGAAATGGGGAGGGGCACTGAAGCTTTCTTT.

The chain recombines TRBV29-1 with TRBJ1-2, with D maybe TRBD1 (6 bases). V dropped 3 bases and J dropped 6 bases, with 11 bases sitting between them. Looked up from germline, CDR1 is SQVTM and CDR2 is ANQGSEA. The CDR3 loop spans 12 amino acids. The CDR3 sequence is CSVDDGQHGYTF. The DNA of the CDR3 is TGCAGCGTTGATGACGGACAGCATGGCTACACCTTC.

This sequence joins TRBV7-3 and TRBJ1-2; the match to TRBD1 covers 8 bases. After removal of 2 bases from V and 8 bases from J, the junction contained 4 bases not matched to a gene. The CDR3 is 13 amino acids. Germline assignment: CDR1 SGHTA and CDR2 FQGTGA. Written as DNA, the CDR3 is TGTGCCAGCAGCTTAGGACAGGGACGCGGCTACACCTTC. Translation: CASSLGQGRGYTF.

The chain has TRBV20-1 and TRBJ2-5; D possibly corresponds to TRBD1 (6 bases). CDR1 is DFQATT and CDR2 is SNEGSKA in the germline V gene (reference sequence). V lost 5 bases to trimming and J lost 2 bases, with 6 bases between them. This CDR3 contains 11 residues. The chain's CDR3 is CSAGQQETQYF. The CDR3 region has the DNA TGCAGTGCTGGACAGCAAGAGACCCAGTACTTC.

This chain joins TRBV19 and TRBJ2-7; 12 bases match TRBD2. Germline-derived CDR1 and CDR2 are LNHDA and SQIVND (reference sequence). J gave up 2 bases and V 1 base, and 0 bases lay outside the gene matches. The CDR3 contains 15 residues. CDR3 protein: CASSIGTSGAYEQYF. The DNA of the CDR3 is TGTGCCAGTAGTATAGGGACTAGCGGGGCCTACGAGCAGTACTTC.

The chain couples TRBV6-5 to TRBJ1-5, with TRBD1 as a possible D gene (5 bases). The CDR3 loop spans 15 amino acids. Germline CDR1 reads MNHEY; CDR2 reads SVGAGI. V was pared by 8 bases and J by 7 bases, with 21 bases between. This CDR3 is CASWEPGGDGQPQHF. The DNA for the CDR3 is TGTGCCAGCTGGGAACCGGGAGGGGACGGCCAGCCCCAGCATTTT.

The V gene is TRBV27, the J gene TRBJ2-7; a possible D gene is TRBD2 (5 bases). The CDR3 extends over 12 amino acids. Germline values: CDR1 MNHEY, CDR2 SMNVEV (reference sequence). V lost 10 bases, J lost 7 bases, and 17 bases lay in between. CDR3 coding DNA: TGTGCCACCCGCATGGGCACGGGAGAGCAGTACTTC. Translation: CATRMGTGEQYF.

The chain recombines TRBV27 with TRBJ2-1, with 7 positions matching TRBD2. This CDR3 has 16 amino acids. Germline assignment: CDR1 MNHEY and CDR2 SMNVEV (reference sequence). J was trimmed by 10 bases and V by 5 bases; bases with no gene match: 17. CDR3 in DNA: TGTGCCAGCAGTCCTGCTCGTGACCGGGACTACGGAGAGCAGTTCTTC. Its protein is CASSPARDRDYGEQFF.

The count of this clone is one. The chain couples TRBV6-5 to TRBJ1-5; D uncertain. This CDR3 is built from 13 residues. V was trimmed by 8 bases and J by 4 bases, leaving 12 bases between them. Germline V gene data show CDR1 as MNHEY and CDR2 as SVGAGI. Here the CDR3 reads CASGQRSNQPQHF. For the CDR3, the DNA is TGTGCCAGCGGGCAACGGTCGAATCAGCCCCAGCATTTT.

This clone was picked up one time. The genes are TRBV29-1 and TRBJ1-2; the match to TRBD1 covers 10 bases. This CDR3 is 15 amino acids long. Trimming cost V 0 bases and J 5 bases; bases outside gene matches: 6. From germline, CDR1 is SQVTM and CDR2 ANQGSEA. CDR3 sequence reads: CSVEEVDRGLYGYTF. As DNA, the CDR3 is TGCAGCGTTGAAGAAGTAGACAGGGGGCTGTATGGCTACACCTTC.